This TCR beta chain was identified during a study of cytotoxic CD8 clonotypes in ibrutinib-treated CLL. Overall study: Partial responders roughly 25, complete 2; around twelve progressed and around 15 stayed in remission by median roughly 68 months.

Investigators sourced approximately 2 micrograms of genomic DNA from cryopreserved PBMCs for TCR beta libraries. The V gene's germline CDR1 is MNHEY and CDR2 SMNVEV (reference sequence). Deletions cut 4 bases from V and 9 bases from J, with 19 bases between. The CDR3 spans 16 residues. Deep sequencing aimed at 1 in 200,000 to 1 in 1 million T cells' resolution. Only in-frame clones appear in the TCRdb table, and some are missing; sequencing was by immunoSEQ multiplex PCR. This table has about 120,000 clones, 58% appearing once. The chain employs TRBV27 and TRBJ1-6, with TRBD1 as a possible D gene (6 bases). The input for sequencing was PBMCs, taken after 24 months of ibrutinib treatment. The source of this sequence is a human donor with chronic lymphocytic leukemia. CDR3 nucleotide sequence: TGTGCCAGCAGTTGGAAGTATATGGGGGGCGGTTCACCCCTCCACTTT. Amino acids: CASSWKYMGGGSPLHF.